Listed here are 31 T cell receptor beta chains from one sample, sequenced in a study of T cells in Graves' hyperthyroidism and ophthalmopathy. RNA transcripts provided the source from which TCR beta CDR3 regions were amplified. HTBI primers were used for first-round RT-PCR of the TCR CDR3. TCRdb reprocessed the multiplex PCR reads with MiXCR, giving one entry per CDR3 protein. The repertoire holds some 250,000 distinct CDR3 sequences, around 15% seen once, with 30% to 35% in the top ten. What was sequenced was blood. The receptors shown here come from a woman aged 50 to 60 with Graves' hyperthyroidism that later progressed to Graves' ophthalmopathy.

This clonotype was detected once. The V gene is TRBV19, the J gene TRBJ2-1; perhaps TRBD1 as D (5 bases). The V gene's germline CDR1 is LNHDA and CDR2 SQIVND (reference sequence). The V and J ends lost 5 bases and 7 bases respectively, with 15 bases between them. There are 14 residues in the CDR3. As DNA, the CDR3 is TGTGCCAGTAGTTCTTCCAGGGTAGGGAATGAGCAGTTCTTC. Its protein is CASSSSRVGNEQFF.

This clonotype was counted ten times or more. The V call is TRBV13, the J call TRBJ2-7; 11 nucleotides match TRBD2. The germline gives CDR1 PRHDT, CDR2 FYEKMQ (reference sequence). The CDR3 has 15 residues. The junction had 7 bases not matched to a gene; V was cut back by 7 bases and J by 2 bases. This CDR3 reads CASIRTSGLPYEQYF. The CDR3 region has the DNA TGTGCCAGCATCCGGACTAGCGGGCTTCCCTACGAGCAGTACTTC.

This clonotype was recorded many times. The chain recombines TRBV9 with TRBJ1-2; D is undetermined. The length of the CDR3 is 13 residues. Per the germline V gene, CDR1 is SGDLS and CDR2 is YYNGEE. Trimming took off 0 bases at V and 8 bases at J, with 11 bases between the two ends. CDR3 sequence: CASSVEGAQGYTF. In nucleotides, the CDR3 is TGTGCCAGCAGCGTAGAGGGAGCTCAAGGCTACACCTTC.

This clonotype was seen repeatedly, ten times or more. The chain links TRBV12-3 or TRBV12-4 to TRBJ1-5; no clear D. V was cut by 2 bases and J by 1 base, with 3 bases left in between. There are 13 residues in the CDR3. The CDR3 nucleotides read TGTGCCAGCAGTTTAAGAAGCAATCAGCCCCAGCATTTT. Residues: CASSLRSNQPQHF.

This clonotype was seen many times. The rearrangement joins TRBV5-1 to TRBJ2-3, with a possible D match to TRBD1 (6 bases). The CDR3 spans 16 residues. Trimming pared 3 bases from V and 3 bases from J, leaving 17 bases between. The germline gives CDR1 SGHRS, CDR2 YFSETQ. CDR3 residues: CASSSPQGLETDTQYF. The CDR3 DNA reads TGCGCCAGCAGCTCCCCACAGGGTTTGGAGACAGATACGCAGTATTTT.

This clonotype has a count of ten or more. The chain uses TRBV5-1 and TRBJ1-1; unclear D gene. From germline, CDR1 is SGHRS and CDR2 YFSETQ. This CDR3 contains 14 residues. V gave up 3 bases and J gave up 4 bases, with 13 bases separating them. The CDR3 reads CASSSDGLGTEAFF. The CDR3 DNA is TGCGCCAGCAGCTCGGACGGCCTAGGCACTGAAGCTTTCTTT.

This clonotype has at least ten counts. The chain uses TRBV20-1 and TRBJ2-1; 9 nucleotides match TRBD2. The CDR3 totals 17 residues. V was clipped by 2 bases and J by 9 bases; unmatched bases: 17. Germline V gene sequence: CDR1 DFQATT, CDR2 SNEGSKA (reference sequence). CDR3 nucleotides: TGCAGTGCTAGACAGGTGGGCCTAGCGGGATCCGCAAGTGAGCAGTTCTTC. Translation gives CSARQVGLAGSASEQFF.

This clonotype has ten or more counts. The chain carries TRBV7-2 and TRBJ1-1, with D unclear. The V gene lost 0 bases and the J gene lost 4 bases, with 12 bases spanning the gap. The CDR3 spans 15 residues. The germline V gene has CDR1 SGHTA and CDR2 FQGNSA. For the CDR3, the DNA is TGTGCCAGCAGCTTAGCTGGATACAGAGGCACTGAAGCTTTCTTT. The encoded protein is CASSLAGYRGTEAFF.

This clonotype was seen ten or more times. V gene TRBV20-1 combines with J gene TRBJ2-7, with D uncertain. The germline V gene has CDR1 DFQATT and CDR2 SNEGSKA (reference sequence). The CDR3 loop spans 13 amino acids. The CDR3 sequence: CSQRAPAPYEQYF. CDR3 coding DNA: TGCAGCCAGAGAGCCCCAGCCCCGTACGAGCAGTACTTC.

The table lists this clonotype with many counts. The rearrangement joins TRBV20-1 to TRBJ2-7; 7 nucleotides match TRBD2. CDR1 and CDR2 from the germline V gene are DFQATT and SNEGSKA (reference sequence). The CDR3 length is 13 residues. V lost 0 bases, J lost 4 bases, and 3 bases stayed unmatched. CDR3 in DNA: TGCAGTGCTAGAGACGGACTAGTGTACGAGCAGTACTTC. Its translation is CSARDGLVYEQYF.

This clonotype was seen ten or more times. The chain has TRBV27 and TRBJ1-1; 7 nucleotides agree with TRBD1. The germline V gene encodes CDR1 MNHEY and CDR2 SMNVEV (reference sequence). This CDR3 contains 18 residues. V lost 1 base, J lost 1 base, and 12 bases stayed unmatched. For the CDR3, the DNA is TGTGCCAGCAGTTTATATTTTAGGCCCCAGGGGGAGAACACTGAAGCTTTCTTT. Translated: CASSLYFRPQGENTEAFF.

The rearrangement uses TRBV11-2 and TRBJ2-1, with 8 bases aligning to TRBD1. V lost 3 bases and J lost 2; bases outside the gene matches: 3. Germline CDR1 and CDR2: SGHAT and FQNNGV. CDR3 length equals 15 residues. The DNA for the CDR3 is TGTGCCAGCAGCTTTGGACAGGGCCCCTACAATGAGCAGTTCTTC. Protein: CASSFGQGPYNEQFF.

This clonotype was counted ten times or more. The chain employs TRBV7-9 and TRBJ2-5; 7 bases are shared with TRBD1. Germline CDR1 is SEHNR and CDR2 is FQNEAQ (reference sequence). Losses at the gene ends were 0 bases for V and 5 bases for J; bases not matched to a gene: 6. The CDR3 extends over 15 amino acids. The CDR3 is CASSLAPTGMETQYF. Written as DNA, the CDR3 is TGTGCCAGCAGCTTAGCCCCGACAGGGATGGAGACCCAGTACTTC.

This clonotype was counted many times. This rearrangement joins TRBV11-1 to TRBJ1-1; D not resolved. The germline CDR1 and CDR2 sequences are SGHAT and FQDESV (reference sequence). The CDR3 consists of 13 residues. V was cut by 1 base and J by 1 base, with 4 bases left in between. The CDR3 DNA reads TGTGCCAGCAGCTTAGACGGGAACACTGAAGCTTTCTTT. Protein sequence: CASSLDGNTEAFF.

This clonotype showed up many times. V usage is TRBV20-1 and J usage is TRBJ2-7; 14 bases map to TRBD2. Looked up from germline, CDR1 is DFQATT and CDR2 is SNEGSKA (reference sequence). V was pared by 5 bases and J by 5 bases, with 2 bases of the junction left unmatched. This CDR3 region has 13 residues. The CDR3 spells CSARTSGRHEQYF. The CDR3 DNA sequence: TGCAGTGCTCGGACTAGCGGGAGGCACGAGCAGTACTTC.

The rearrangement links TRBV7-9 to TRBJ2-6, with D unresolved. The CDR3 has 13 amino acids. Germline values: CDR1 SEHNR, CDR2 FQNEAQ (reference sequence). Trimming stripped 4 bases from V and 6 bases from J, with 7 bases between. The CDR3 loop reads CASSSPQANVLTF. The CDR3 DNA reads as TGTGCCAGCAGCTCCCCGCAGGCCAACGTCCTGACTTTC.

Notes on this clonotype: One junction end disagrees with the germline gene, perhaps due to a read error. The CDR3, as DNA: TGTGCCAGTAGCCATCCATCGGGGACAGGGAACGCTGAAGCTTTCTTT. The encoded protein is CASSHPSGTGNAEAFF. The rearrangement uses TRBV19 and TRBJ1-1; 9 bases line up with TRBD1. Germline CDR1 reads LNHDA; CDR2 reads SQIVND (reference sequence). The CDR3 contains 16 residues.

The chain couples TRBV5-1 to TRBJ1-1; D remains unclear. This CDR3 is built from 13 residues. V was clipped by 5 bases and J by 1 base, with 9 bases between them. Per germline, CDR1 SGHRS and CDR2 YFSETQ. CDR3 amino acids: CASREAPNTEAFF. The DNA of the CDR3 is TGCGCCAGCAGGGAAGCGCCGAACACTGAAGCTTTCTTT.

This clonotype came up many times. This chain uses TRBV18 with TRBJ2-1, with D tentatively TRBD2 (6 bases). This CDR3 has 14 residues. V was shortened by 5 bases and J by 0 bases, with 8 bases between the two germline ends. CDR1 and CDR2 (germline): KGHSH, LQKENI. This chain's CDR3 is CASSGGSSYNEQFF. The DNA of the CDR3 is TGTGCCAGCTCAGGGGGGAGCTCCTACAATGAGCAGTTCTTC. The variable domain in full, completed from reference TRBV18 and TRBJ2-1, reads NAGVMQNPRHLVRRRGQEARLRCSPMKGHSHVYWYRQLPEEGLKFMVYLQKENIIDESGMPKERFSAEFPKEGPSILRIQQVVRGDSAAYFCASSGGSSYNEQFFGPGTRLTVL.

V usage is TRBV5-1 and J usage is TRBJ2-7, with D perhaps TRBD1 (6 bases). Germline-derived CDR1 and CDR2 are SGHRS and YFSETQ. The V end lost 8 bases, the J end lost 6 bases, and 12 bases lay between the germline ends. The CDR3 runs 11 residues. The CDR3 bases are TGCGCCAGTACTACAGGGTTCGAGCAGTACTTC. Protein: CASTTGFEQYF.

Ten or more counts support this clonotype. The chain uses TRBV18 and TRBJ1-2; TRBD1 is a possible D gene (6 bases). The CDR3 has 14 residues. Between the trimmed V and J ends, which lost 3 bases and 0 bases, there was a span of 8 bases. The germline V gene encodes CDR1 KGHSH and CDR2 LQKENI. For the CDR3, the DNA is TGTGCCAGCTCACCTGGACAGACTAACTATGGCTACACCTTC. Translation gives CASSPGQTNYGYTF.

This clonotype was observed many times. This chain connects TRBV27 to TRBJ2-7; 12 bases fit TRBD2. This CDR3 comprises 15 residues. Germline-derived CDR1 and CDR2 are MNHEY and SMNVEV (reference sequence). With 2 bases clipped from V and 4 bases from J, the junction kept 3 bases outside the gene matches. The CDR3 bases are TGTGCCAGCAGTTTAAAGCTAGCGGGAGGGTACGAGCAGTACTTC. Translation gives CASSLKLAGGYEQYF.

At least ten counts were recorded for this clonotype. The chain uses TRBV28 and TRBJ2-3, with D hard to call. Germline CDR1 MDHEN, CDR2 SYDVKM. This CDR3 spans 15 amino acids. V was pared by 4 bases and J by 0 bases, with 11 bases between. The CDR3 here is CASSSPDQSTDTQYF. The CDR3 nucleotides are TGTGCCAGCAGTTCCCCGGACCAGAGCACAGATACGCAGTATTTT.

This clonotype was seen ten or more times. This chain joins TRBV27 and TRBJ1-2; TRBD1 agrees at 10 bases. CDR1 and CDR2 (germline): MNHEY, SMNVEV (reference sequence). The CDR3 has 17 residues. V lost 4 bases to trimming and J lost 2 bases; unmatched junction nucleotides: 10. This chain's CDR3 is CASSSAVPGQGNYGYTF. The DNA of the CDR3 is TGTGCCAGCAGTTCTGCCGTCCCGGGACAGGGGAACTATGGCTACACCTTC.

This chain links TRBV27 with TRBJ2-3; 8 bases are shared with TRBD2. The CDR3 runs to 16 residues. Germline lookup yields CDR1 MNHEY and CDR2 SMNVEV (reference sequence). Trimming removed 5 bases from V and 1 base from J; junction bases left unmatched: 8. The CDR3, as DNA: TGTGCCAGCAGTCCCCCGGGAGGGCCGGGCACAGATACGCAGTATTTT. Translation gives CASSPPGGPGTDTQYF.

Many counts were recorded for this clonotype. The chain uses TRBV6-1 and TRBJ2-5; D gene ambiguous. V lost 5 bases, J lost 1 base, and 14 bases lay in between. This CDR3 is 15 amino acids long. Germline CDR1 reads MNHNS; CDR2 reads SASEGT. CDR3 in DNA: TGTGCCAGCAGTTACAGCCCGGAGCTCCAAGAGACCCAGTACTTC. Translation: CASSYSPELQETQYF.

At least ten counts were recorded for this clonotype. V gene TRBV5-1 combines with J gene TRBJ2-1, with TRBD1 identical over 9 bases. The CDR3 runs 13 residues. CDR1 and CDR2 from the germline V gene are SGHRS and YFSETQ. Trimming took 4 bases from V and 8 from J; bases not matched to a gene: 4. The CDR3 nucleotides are TGCGCCAGCAGCCCCGGGACAGGGTATGAGCAGTTCTTC. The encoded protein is CASSPGTGYEQFF.

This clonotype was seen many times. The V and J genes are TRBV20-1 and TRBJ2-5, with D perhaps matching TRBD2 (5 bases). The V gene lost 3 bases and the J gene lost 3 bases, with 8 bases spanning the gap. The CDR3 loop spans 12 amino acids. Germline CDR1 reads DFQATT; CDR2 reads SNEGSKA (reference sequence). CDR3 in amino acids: CSARRVEETQYF. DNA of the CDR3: TGCAGTGCTAGGAGGGTAGAAGAGACCCAGTACTTC.

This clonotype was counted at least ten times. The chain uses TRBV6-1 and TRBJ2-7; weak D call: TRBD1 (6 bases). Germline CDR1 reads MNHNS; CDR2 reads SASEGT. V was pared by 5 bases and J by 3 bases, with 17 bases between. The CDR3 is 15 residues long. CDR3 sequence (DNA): TGTGCCAGCAGTTCAGCCGACAGGACCCGCTACGAGCAGTACTTC. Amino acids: CASSSADRTRYEQYF.

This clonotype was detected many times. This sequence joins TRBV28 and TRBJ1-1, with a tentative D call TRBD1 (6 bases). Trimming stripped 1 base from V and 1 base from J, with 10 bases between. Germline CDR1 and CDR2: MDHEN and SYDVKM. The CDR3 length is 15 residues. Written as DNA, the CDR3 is TGTGCCAGCAGTTTATTTGGCAGGGGGAACACTGAAGCTTTCTTT. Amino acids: CASSLFGRGNTEAFF.

The CDR3 sequence: CSARDQGGNSPLHF. The CDR3 nucleotides read TGCAGTGCTAGAGATCAGGGTGGCAATTCACCCCTCCACTTT. V is TRBV20-1 and J is TRBJ1-6; a weak D match, TRBD1 (5 bases). The CDR3 covers 14 residues. CDR1 and CDR2 (germline): DFQATT, SNEGSKA (reference sequence). V was cut by 0 bases and J by 7 bases, with 10 bases left in between.